What follows is one T cell receptor beta chain and its context. TCRdb reprocessed the RACE reads with MiXCR, giving one entry per CDR3 protein. The top ten hold about 9% of the sample, which has roughly 70,000 distinct CDR3 sequences, around 30% seen once. This entry belongs to a study of human T cells and chemical hapten exposure. Described time point: patch test 1, 2 weeks after DPC sensitization. The treatment is: therapeutic diphenylcyclopropenone sensitization with weekly scalp DPC. The CDR3 runs 14 residues. Trimming took 1 base from V and 6 from J, leaving 10 bases between them. Germline CDR1 DFQATT, CDR2 SNEGSKA (reference sequence).

The starting material was whole blood, obtained in connection with sensitization to the hapten diphenylcyclopropenone (DPC). This sequence was found in a man between 40 and 49 years old with alopecia areata. Some clones in this sample may be carry-over from other donors' samples. The V gene is TRBV20-1, the J gene TRBJ1-6, with D perhaps matching TRBD1 (6 bases). CDR3 protein: CSARVGRGNSPLHF. The DNA for the CDR3 is TGCAGTGCTAGAGTAGGCAGGGGTAATTCACCCCTCCACTTT.